A single sample gave rise to the 23 T cell receptor beta chains below, sequenced in a study of sequential checkpoint blockade in melanoma. Measured with immunoSEQ multiplex PCR; TCRdb has only the in-frame clones, and not every one. Here the sample spans 3,300 or so clones, around 16% being singletons. Treatment in this sample: randomized to nivolumab then ipilimumab (arm A) or the reverse (arm B). The specimen was tumor tissue (inferred from file names), collected from a patient given nivolumab and ipilimumab in sequence. These receptor sequences come from a human donor with melanoma.

CDR3 region: CASSIDRERMTAFF. Here the CDR3 DNA reads TGTGCCAGTAGTATAGATCGGGAGCGCATGACAGCTTTCTTT. The rearrangement uses TRBV19 and TRBJ1-1; no firm D call. Trimming shortened V by 0 bases and J by 10 bases, and 15 bases separated the two germline ends. The germline V gene encodes CDR1 LNHDA and CDR2 SQIVND (reference sequence). The CDR3 covers 14 residues.

This clone is medium-sized (0.01 to 0.1%). V usage is TRBV23-1 and J usage is TRBJ2-1; no definite D call. TRBV23-1 belongs to the ORF category, with a function that is uncertain. CDR3 length: 13 residues. The V gene lost 6 bases and the J gene lost 7 bases, with 13 bases spanning the gap. The CDR3 here is CASSQGVGNEQFF. Written as DNA, the CDR3 is TGCGCCAGCAGCCAAGGAGTCGGTAATGAGCAGTTCTTC.

The chain recombines TRBV5-1 with TRBJ2-3; tentatively, D is TRBD1 (6 bases). V was shortened by 0 bases and J by 4 bases, with 9 bases between the two germline ends. Germline V gives CDR1 SGHRS, CDR2 YFSETQ. The CDR3 totals 14 residues. The CDR3: CASSLGQGSDTQYF. CDR3 coding DNA: TGCGCCAGCAGCTTGGGGCAGGGGTCAGATACGCAGTATTTT.

This clone was observed many times. The chain is built from TRBV11-3 and TRBJ2-3; 8 nucleotides agree with TRBD2. Germline lookup yields CDR1 SGHNT and CDR2 YENEEA. The CDR3 has 15 residues. V lost 6 bases and J lost 3; bases outside the gene matches: 8. CDR3 in DNA: TGTGCCAGCAGTGGGGCCCGGGAGGGGACAGATACGCAGTATTTT. Its protein product is CASSGAREGTDTQYF.

This clone was counted only a few times. The chain carries TRBV19 and TRBJ1-4, with D perhaps matching TRBD1 (6 bases). Trimming shortened V by 10 bases and J by 5 bases, and 20 bases separated the two germline ends. This CDR3 contains 15 residues. CDR1 and CDR2 from the germline V gene are LNHDA and SQIVND (reference sequence). CDR3 protein: CATQVRGAGNEKLFF. CDR3 DNA: TGTGCCACCCAGGTACGGGGGGCAGGGAATGAAAAACTGTTTTTT. The full variable domain, in which reference TRBV19 and TRBJ1-4 provide the parts outside the CDR3, is DGGITQSPKYLFRKEGQNVTLSCEQNLNHDAMYWYRQDPGQGLRLIYYSQIVNDFQKGDIAEGYSVSREKKESFPLTVTSAQKNPTAFYLCATQVRGAGNEKLFFGSGTQLSVL.

This chain connects TRBV6-8 to TRBJ2-1; D is ambiguous. V lost 9 bases and J 0 bases, leaving 9 bases between the germline ends. This CDR3 region has 13 residues. Germline V CDR1 and CDR2: MNHGY, SAAAGT. CDR3 residues: CASRSSSYNEQFF. The CDR3 DNA sequence: TGTGCCAGTCGAAGCAGCTCCTACAATGAGCAGTTCTTC.

V usage is TRBV28 and J usage is TRBJ1-5; a possible D gene is TRBD1 (5 bases). Germline loops: CDR1 MDHEN, CDR2 SYDVKM. Trimming cost V 2 bases and J 11 bases, with 16 bases left between them. The CDR3 is 14 amino acids. The DNA for the CDR3 is TGTGCCAGCAGTTTAAGGGGATCCCCTCGGGCCCAGCATTTT. Amino acids: CASSLRGSPRAQHF.

In this sample, this clone turned up a few times. This chain joins TRBV6-8 and TRBJ2-2; D remains ambiguous. The V and J ends lost 5 bases and 5 bases respectively, with 12 bases between them. This CDR3 region has 14 residues. Per the germline V gene, CDR1 is MNHGY and CDR2 is SAAAGT. The CDR3, as DNA: TGTGCCAGCAGTCTAGGTCGTGGAACCGGGGAGCTGTTTTTT. Encoded protein: CASSLGRGTGELFF.

This clone was seen a handful of times. This chain uses TRBV6-8 with TRBJ2-7, with no clear D. V lost 7 bases and J 5 bases, leaving 15 bases between the germline ends. The V gene's germline CDR1 is MNHGY and CDR2 SAAAGT. The CDR3 contains 13 residues. The CDR3 here is CASTPGGLDEQYF. CDR3 DNA: TGTGCCAGCACTCCGGGTGGGTTGGACGAGCAGTACTTC.

This clone counts as large. This chain joins TRBV28 and TRBJ2-6; D possibly matches TRBD1 or TRBD2 (6 bases each). The CDR3 sequence is 14 residues long. The V gene lost 4 bases and the J gene lost 6 bases, with 10 bases spanning the gap. Germline CDR1 and CDR2: MDHEN and SYDVKM. CDR3 in amino acids: CASSWGAKANVLTF. CDR3 sequence (DNA): TGTGCCAGCAGTTGGGGGGCGAAGGCCAACGTCCTGACTTTC.

CDR3 coding DNA: TGTGCCAGCAGCTCGACTAGCGGAGCCCAAGTTTCCTACGAGCAGTACTTC. Translation: CASSSTSGAQVSYEQYF. The chain combines TRBV11-3 with TRBJ2-7; TRBD2 matches at 9 bases. The germline CDR1 and CDR2 sequences are SGHNT and YENEEA. The CDR3 is 17 amino acids. Trimming took 4 bases from V and 1 from J; bases not matched to a gene: 11.

This clone was counted many times. The chain combines TRBV11-3 with TRBJ2-1, with TRBD2 matching 12 bases. The V segment lost 7 bases and the J segment 7 bases; nucleotides outside the gene matches: 20. This CDR3 has 19 residues. Germline CDR1 and CDR2: SGHNT and YENEEA. Here the CDR3 reads CASTLFPRTSGVIRNEQFF. The CDR3 DNA reads TGTGCCAGCACCCTATTCCCCCGGACTAGCGGGGTAATTAGGAATGAGCAGTTCTTC.

In this sample, this clone is medium-sized. The chain couples TRBV11-3 to TRBJ2-5, with D unclear. The CDR3 is made up of 14 amino acids. The V end lost 3 bases, the J end lost 1 base, and 9 bases lay between the germline ends. Germline V gene lookup returns CDR1 SGHNT and CDR2 YENEEA. The CDR3, as DNA: TGTGCCAGCAGCTTTTCTGGATTCCAAGAGACCCAGTACTTC. Translated, it gives CASSFSGFQETQYF.

In its sample, this clone was seen many times. J is TRBJ2-5 and V is TRBV11-3, with D possibly being TRBD2 (6 bases). The germline V gene has CDR1 SGHNT and CDR2 YENEEA. The ends were cut back, 1 base at V and 2 bases at J, with 11 bases in the middle. This CDR3 is built from 15 residues. CDR3 in amino acids: CASSLGPGRQETQYF. The CDR3 bases are TGTGCCAGCAGCTTAGGCCCGGGGAGGCAAGAGACCCAGTACTTC.

Written as DNA, the CDR3 is TGTGCCACCAGCCGACGGACAGGGGACCTCACAGATACGCAGTATTTT. Its protein product is CATSRRTGDLTDTQYF. This chain joins TRBV15 and TRBJ2-3; TRBD1 agrees at 9 bases. The CDR3 runs to 16 residues. CDR1 and CDR2 from the germline V gene are LNHNV and YYDKDF (reference sequence). The trim removed 5 bases at V and 2 bases at J, leaving 8 bases unmatched.

V and J are TRBV7-1 and TRBJ2-3; D gene unclear. TRBV7-1 is an ORF, with its function uncertain. The CDR3 is made up of 13 amino acids. Trimming left V 5 bases short and J 5 bases short, with 11 bases between. The CDR3 loop is CASSPNQEDTQYF. CDR3 DNA: TGTGCCAGCAGCCCGAATCAAGAAGATACGCAGTATTTT.

This clone rates as medium-sized (0.01 to 0.1%). This chain links TRBV6-8 with TRBJ1-1; no clear D. Trimming shortened V by 1 base and J by 0 bases, and 12 bases separated the two germline ends. The CDR3 is made up of 16 amino acids. Germline values: CDR1 MNHGY, CDR2 SAAAGT. The CDR3 sequence: CASSYWPRRLNTEAFF. CDR3 DNA sequence: TGTGCCAGCAGTTACTGGCCTCGGCGGTTGAACACTGAAGCTTTCTTT.

The gene calls are TRBV9 and TRBJ1-1; 7 bases map to TRBD1. The CDR3 is 15 residues long. Losses at the gene ends were 5 bases for V and 1 base for J; bases not matched to a gene: 8. Germline CDR1 is SGDLS and CDR2 is YYNGEE. The CDR3 spells CASRLQGPRNTEAFF. Here the CDR3 DNA reads TGTGCCAGCAGGCTACAGGGGCCTCGGAACACTGAAGCTTTCTTT. The variable domain in full, completed from reference TRBV9 and TRBJ1-1, reads DSGVTQTPKHLITATGQRVTLRCSPRSGDLSVYWYQQSLDQGLQFLIQYYNGEERAKGNILERFSAQQFPDLHSELNLSSLELGDSALYFCASRLQGPRNTEAFFGQGTRLTVV.

This clone was counted a few times. V is TRBV19 and J is TRBJ1-4; D is unclear. CDR1 LNHDA and CDR2 SQIVND come from the germline V gene (reference sequence). V was clipped by 5 bases and J by 2 bases, with 9 bases between them. The CDR3 consists of 14 residues. The CDR3 is CASSPTGTNEKLFF. In DNA form, the CDR3 reads TGTGCCAGTAGTCCGACGGGGACTAATGAAAAACTGTTTTTT.

This clone is large. A read error may account for a junction end that differs from germline. The gene calls are TRBV6-8 and TRBJ1-4, with D uncertain. Germline CDR1 MNHGY, CDR2 SAAAGT. The CDR3 is 13 amino acids. CDR3 nucleotides: TGTGCCAGCAGTTACAGTCGGAAATCAGCCACGGTTTTT. Translating it yields CASSYSRKSATVF.

This clone was observed a handful of times. CDR3 DNA: TGTGCCAGCAGTAAAGACTTGGTCCGCTGGACCCAGTACTTC. Translated, it gives CASSKDLVRWTQYF. The chain combines TRBV28 with TRBJ2-5; D gene uncertain. Germline V gives CDR1 MDHEN, CDR2 SYDVKM. The CDR3 contains 14 residues. Trimming cost V 5 bases and J 7 bases, with 17 bases left between them.

This chain joins TRBV23-1 and TRBJ2-3, with unresolved D. TRBV23-1 is noted as an ORF with a role that remains uncertain. This CDR3 spans 13 amino acids. V lost 6 bases, J lost 3 bases, and 10 bases lay in between. CDR3 loop: CASSQDWTDTQYF. CDR3 in DNA: TGCGCCAGCAGCCAAGATTGGACAGATACGCAGTATTTT.

CDR3: CASSVDSYEQYF. DNA of the CDR3: TGTGCCAGCAGTGTTGACAGTTACGAGCAGTACTTC. The chain is built from TRBV28 and TRBJ2-7; tentative D call: TRBD1 (5 bases). The CDR3 has 12 amino acids. In germline, CDR1 is MDHEN, CDR2 SYDVKM. Trimming pared 5 bases from V and 4 bases from J, leaving 9 bases between.